These T cell receptor beta chains were read from a single sample in a study of CD8 T cells in ankylosing spondylitis. TCRdb passed the 5' RACE reads through MiXCR, listing each CDR3 protein once. There are about 500,000 distinct CDR3 sequences in the sample; roughly 13% occur only once, and 6.8% lies in the top ten. The specimen was blood, either unsorted or a sorted T cell fraction (not recorded which). Receptors originate from a male donor with ankylosing spondylitis. The CDR3 runs from the conserved cysteine through the conserved F or W. The order of the fields is V gene, J gene, clone size, D gene, CDR3 DNA, CDR3 protein. A D gene is named only where the DNA matches it firmly. Rows give clone size only sometimes, using once, few, many, or a class for an expanded clone.

>TRBV29-1|TRBJ2-1|few|NA
TGCAGCGTTGAAATACGCGGGGCCGCCCCGAATGAGCAGTTCTTC
CSVEIRGAAPNEQFF
>TRBV24-1|TRBJ2-3|NA|NA
TGTGCCACCAGTGACAGCACGGACGGTCTCACAGATACGCAGTATTTT
CATSDSTDGLTDTQYF
>TRBV7-6|TRBJ2-1|few|TRBD2
TGTGCCAGCAGCTTACTAGCGGGAGGGCCTAGTGAGCAGTTCTTC
CASSLLAGGPSEQFF
>TRBV3-1|TRBJ1-1|few|NA
TGTGCCAGCAGCCCGGTGTTTGACACTGAAGCTTTCTTT
CASSPVFDTEAFF
>TRBV29-1|TRBJ1-2|many|NA
TGCAGCGTGGGCCGGGGGCAACGACACTATGGCTACACCTTC
CSVGRGQRHYGYTF
>TRBV6-6|TRBJ2-7|few|TRBD2
TGTGCCAGCAGAGAGCGGGAGTACGAGCAGTACTTC
CASREREYEQYF
>TRBV3-1|TRBJ2-1|NA|NA
TGTGCCAGCAGCCAAGGAGGGACTCCCAATGGTGAGCAGTTCTTC
CASSQGGTPNGEQFF
>TRBV24-1|TRBJ2-1|NA|TRBD2
TGTGCCACCAGTGATTTGACTAGCGCTTCGGAGCAGTTCTTC
CATSDLTSASEQFF
>TRBV12-3/TRBV12-4|TRBJ2-5|many|TRBD2
TGTGCCAGCAGTTTCTTAGCGGGAGTGGGGGAGACCCAGTACTTC
CASSFLAGVGETQYF
>TRBV5-1|TRBJ2-7|many|NA
TGCGCCAGCAGCTTGTTGGTAAGCGGAGAACAGTACTTC
CASSLLVSGEQYF
>TRBV2|TRBJ2-7|few|NA
TGTGCCAGCAGGCAGGAGGATCGGCAGTACTTC
CASRQEDRQYF
>TRBV20-1|TRBJ2-2|many|NA
TGCAGTGCTAGACCCCAGGGGTATCGCACCGGGGAGCTGTTTTTT
CSARPQGYRTGELFF
>TRBV27|TRBJ1-2|many|NA
TGTGCCAGCAGGGGCGGGACATACAACTATGGCTACACCTTC
CASRGGTYNYGYTF
>TRBV7-9|TRBJ2-3|NA|NA
TGTGCCAGCAGCTTTTCGGGGAGTAACGCAGATACGCAGTATTTT
CASSFSGSNADTQYF
>TRBV20-1|TRBJ2-2|NA|NA
TGCAGTGCTGGCGGCCCGAACACCGGGGAGCTGTTTTTT
CSAGGPNTGELFF
>TRBV20-1|TRBJ2-1|few|NA
TGCAGTGCTAGATATAGGACTGCCCCCAATGAGCAGTTCTTC
CSARYRTAPNEQFF
>TRBV7-7|TRBJ2-1|NA|NA
TGTGCCAGCAGCTTAGGGGAGGACAATGAGCAGTTCTTC
CASSLGEDNEQFF
>TRBV20-1|TRBJ2-2|few|NA
TGCAGTGCTAGAGATTTCGGCAGAAACACCGGGGAGCTGTTTTTT
CSARDFGRNTGELFF
>TRBV20-1|TRBJ2-5|many|NA
TGCAGTGCTAGAATGGGCGGGATCCAAGAGACCCAGTACTTC
CSARMGGIQETQYF
>TRBV20-1|TRBJ2-1|NA|NA
TGCAGTGCTAGAGGCTCTAGGGGGGCCAAGTTCTTC
CSARGSRGAKFF
>TRBV9|TRBJ2-2|NA|TRBD1
TGTGCCAGCAGTCGGACAGGGTCGGGCACCGGGGAGCTGTTTTTT
CASSRTGSGTGELFF
>TRBV3-1|TRBJ1-1|NA|NA
TGTGCCAGCAGCCAAGACAGCCAAATTGAAGCTTTCTTT
CASSQDSQIEAFF
>TRBV20-1|TRBJ1-2|few|NA
TGCAGTGCTAGAAGGGAGGGAGATGGCTACACCTTC
CSARREGDGYTF
>TRBV5-5|TRBJ2-3|NA|NA
TGTGCCAGCAGCTTGGGACGGGGGCGGGATACGCAGTATTTT
CASSLGRGRDTQYF
>TRBV11-2|TRBJ2-5|few|TRBD2
TGTGCCAGCAGCTCCGGGACTAGCGGGAGGGAGGGCGAGACCCAGTACTTC
CASSSGTSGREGETQYF
>TRBV15|TRBJ2-1|few|TRBD2
TGTGCCACCAGCAGAGATCGGCTAGCGGGAGGGCCTAGGGGCTCCTACAATGAGCAGTTCTTC
CATSRDRLAGGPRGSYNEQFF
>TRBV9|TRBJ2-5|few|TRBD2
TGTGCCAGCAGCTCACTAGCGGTTCAAGAGACCCAGTACTTC
CASSSLAVQETQYF
>TRBV15|TRBJ1-3|NA|NA
TGTGCCACCAGCAGAGAGACAGACTCTGGAAACACCACATATTTT
CATSRETDSGNTTYF
>TRBV7-9|TRBJ2-5|NA|NA
TGTGCCAGCATGATTCGGGAAAGTGGGGAGACCCAGTACTTC
CASMIRESGETQYF
>TRBV11-2|TRBJ2-1|NA|TRBD2
TGTGCCAGCAGCCATCTCTACGGCGGGAGCTCCTACAATGAGCAGTTCTTC
CASSHLYGGSSYNEQFF
>TRBV3-1|TRBJ2-5|NA|NA
TGTGCCAGCAGCCACGACACCCAAGAGACCCAGTACTTC
CASSHDTQETQYF
>TRBV13|TRBJ2-5|NA|TRBD1
TGTGCCAGCAGCGGGACAGGGGGTCAAGAGACCCAGTACTTC
CASSGTGGQETQYF
>TRBV20-1|TRBJ2-5|few|NA
TGCAGTGCTAGAGATTCTGGCAAAGAGACCCAGTACTTC
CSARDSGKETQYF
>TRBV3-1|TRBJ2-7|few|NA
TGTGCCAGCAGCCAGGGCGAGGTGAGCTCCTACGAGCAGTACTTC
CASSQGEVSSYEQYF
>TRBV5-1|TRBJ2-4|NA|NA
TGCGCCAGCAGCTTGGACTCAAGGGTGGGTCCCAACATTCAGTACTTC
CASSLDSRVGPNIQYF
>TRBV24-1|TRBJ1-4|NA|NA
TGTGCCACCAGTGAGGAAGGGACAAGTGAAAAACTGTTTTTT
CATSEEGTSEKLFF
>TRBV12-3/TRBV12-4|TRBJ2-3|NA|NA
TGTGCCAGCAGTTTACGGGGAAGCCTGAGCACAGATACGCAGTATTTT
CASSLRGSLSTDTQYF
>TRBV12-3/TRBV12-4|TRBJ1-1|NA|NA
TGTGCCAGCAGGAGAATGATGAACACTGAAGCTTTCTTT
CASRRMMNTEAFF
>TRBV3-1|TRBJ1-1|NA|NA
TGTGCCAGCAGCCAACTGGTTAACACTGAAGCTTTCTTT
CASSQLVNTEAFF
>TRBV3-1|TRBJ1-5|few|TRBD1
TGTGCCAGCAGCCAAGGGGGACAGGTCAATCAGCCCCAGCATTTT
CASSQGGQVNQPQHF
>TRBV7-9|TRBJ1-2|NA|NA
TGTGCCAGCAGCTTAGAGGAGGCGGCCGGCTATGGCTACACCTTC
CASSLEEAAGYGYTF
>TRBV3-1|TRBJ2-1|many|TRBD2
TGTGCCAGCGGTCTAGCGGGAGGGCCGGGCAATGAGCAGTTCTTC
CASGLAGGPGNEQFF
>TRBV20-1|TRBJ2-1|NA|NA
TGCAGTGCTAGAGATCAACGACTACACAAATACAATGAGCAGTTCTTC
CSARDQRLHKYNEQFF
>TRBV5-6|TRBJ1-6|few|TRBD1
TGTGCCAGCAGCCCAACGACAGGGAGAAATTCACCCCTCCACTTT
CASSPTTGRNSPLHF
>TRBV2|TRBJ2-1|NA|TRBD2
TGTGCCAGCGTTATTAGCGGGAGTGGTAGTGAGCAGTTCTTC
CASVISGSGSEQFF
>TRBV6-1|TRBJ1-4|few|TRBD1
TGTGCCAGCAGAACCGGGACAGGGGGCGAAAAACTGTTTTTT
CASRTGTGGEKLFF
>TRBV19|TRBJ2-1|NA|NA
TGTGCCAGTAGTATCGCAGTTGGGATCGCTGAGCAGTTCTTC
CASSIAVGIAEQFF
>TRBV4-2|TRBJ2-4|many|TRBD2
TGTGCCAGCAGCCAGCTAGCGGGAGGGGGATCGGGAAACATTCAGTACTTC
CASSQLAGGGSGNIQYF
>TRBV7-6|TRBJ2-3|NA|TRBD2
TGTGCCAGCAGCAGACTAGCGGGTCCCACAGATACGCAGTATTTT
CASSRLAGPTDTQYF
>TRBV29-1|TRBJ1-2|few|NA
TGCAGCGTTGAGAGAGACAAGAACTATGGCTACACCTTC
CSVERDKNYGYTF
>TRBV12-3/TRBV12-4|TRBJ2-3|NA|NA
TGTGCCAGCACCCTCGGGACCTTGGATACGCAGTATTTT
CASTLGTLDTQYF
>TRBV5-1|TRBJ1-4|few|NA
TGCGCCAGCAGCCCCCTACGACGTGGTGAAAAACTGTTTTTT
CASSPLRRGEKLFF
>TRBV5-1|TRBJ1-1|NA|NA
TGCGCCAGCAGAGAAAGGACAGCTTACACTGAAGCTTTCTTT
CASRERTAYTEAFF
>TRBV3-1|TRBJ2-1|few|TRBD2
TGTGCCAGCACCAAAAGGGGAGGGGTAGGCAATGAGCAGTTCTTC
CASTKRGGVGNEQFF